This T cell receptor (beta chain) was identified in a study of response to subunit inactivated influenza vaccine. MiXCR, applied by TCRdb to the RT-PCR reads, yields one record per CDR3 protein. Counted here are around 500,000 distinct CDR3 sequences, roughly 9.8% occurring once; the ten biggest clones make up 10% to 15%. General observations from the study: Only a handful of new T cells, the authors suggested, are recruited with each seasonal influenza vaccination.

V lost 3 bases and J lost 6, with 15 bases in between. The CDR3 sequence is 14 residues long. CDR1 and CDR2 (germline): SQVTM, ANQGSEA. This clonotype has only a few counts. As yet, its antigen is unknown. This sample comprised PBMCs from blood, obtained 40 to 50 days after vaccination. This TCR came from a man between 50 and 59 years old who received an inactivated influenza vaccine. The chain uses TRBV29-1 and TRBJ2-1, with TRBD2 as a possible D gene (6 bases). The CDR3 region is CSVEMTRRGNEQFF. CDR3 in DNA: TGCAGCGTTGAGATGACTAGAAGGGGCAATGAGCAGTTCTTC.